The rows below give T cell receptor beta chains drawn from one sample of a study of response to subunit inactivated influenza vaccine. TCRdb ran MiXCR on the RT-PCR reads and lists one entry per CDR3 protein. In the table there are hundreds of thousands of distinct CDR3 sequences, about 8% of which are singletons. Material: PBMCs from blood, obtained 23 months after vaccination. These receptors originate from a man between 45 and 75 years old who received an inactivated influenza vaccine. CDR3s include the opening cysteine and the closing phenylalanine or tryptophan. A D gene is named only where the DNA matches it firmly. Only part of the rows carry a size: once, few, many, or a class if the clone is expanded.

d_call: .
cdr3_length: 13
j_call: TRBJ1-1
v_call: TRBV12-3/TRBV12-4
clone_size: few
cdr3_nt: TGTGCCAGCAGTAGAAGACCGAACACTGAAGCTTTCTTT
cdr3_aa: CASSRRPNTEAFF

d_call: TRBD1
cdr3_length: 14
j_call: TRBJ2-7
v_call: TRBV20-1
clone_size: .
cdr3_nt: TGCAGTGCGGTCGCCGGGACAGTTCAGTACGAGCAGTACTTC
cdr3_aa: CSAVAGTVQYEQYF

d_call: .
cdr3_length: 12
j_call: TRBJ1-5
v_call: TRBV28
clone_size: few
cdr3_nt: TGTGCCAGCGGGTCGTACGATCAGCCCCAGCATTTT
cdr3_aa: CASGSYDQPQHF

d_call: .
cdr3_length: 15
j_call: TRBJ2-1
v_call: TRBV7-9
clone_size: few
cdr3_nt: TGTGCCAGCAGCTCTCTAGCGCGACCGGACAATGAGCAGTTCTTC
cdr3_aa: CASSSLARPDNEQFF

d_call: .
cdr3_length: 17
j_call: TRBJ1-6
v_call: TRBV12-3/TRBV12-4
clone_size: .
cdr3_nt: TGTGCCAGCAGTACCCCCAGGTTGGATGGGTTCCTTTCACCCCTCCACTTT
cdr3_aa: CASSTPRLDGFLSPLHF

d_call: TRBD2
cdr3_length: 15
j_call: TRBJ2-3
v_call: TRBV20-1
clone_size: few
cdr3_nt: TGCAGTGCTAGAGAGAGTAGCGGGAGTTCAGATACGCAGTATTTT
cdr3_aa: CSARESSGSSDTQYF

d_call: .
cdr3_length: 14
j_call: TRBJ1-1
v_call: TRBV7-2
clone_size: many
cdr3_nt: TGTGCCAGCAGCACAACCAGGGAGAACACTGAAGCTTTCTTT
cdr3_aa: CASSTTRENTEAFF

d_call: .
cdr3_length: 12
j_call: TRBJ2-5
v_call: TRBV5-5
clone_size: many
cdr3_nt: TGTGCCAGCAGCCACGTCCAAGAGACCCAGTACTTC
cdr3_aa: CASSHVQETQYF

d_call: .
cdr3_length: 14
j_call: TRBJ2-1
v_call: TRBV6-2/TRBV6-3
clone_size: .
cdr3_nt: TGTGCCAGCAGTTACGGAGGCAGGGTGGCTGAGCAGTTCTTC
cdr3_aa: CASSYGGRVAEQFF

d_call: .
cdr3_length: 15
j_call: TRBJ2-4
v_call: TRBV28
clone_size: .
cdr3_nt: TGTGCCAGCACTGAGGGGGGCGTGAGCAAAAACATTCAGTACTTC
cdr3_aa: CASTEGGVSKNIQYF

d_call: .
cdr3_length: 13
j_call: TRBJ2-5
v_call: TRBV12-3/TRBV12-4
clone_size: few
cdr3_nt: TGTGCCAGCACCATTAACAGAGGAGAGACCCAGTACTTC
cdr3_aa: CASTINRGETQYF

d_call: TRBD2
cdr3_length: 14
j_call: TRBJ2-7
v_call: TRBV20-1
clone_size: .
cdr3_nt: TGCAGTGTGGGCGGGGGACCAGGGTCCTACGAGCAGTACTTC
cdr3_aa: CSVGGGPGSYEQYF

d_call: TRBD1
cdr3_length: 13
j_call: TRBJ2-5
v_call: TRBV20-1
clone_size: few
cdr3_nt: TGCAGTGCCGAGGACAGGGGGAGAAAGACCCAGTACTTC
cdr3_aa: CSAEDRGRKTQYF

d_call: .
cdr3_length: 16
j_call: TRBJ1-6
v_call: TRBV7-8
clone_size: few
cdr3_nt: TGTGCCAGCAGCTTAAGAGCGGGGGTTCGAAATTCACCCCTCCACTTT
cdr3_aa: CASSLRAGVRNSPLHF

d_call: .
cdr3_length: 15
j_call: TRBJ1-3
v_call: TRBV4-3
clone_size: .
cdr3_nt: TGCGCCAGCAGCCAAGAACTCATAGTGAGCAACACCATATATTTT
cdr3_aa: CASSQELIVSNTIYF

d_call: TRBD1
cdr3_length: 15
j_call: TRBJ2-1
v_call: TRBV7-3
clone_size: .
cdr3_nt: TGTGCCAGCAGCTTAACGGGGACAGGGCTTACTGAGCAGTTCTTC
cdr3_aa: CASSLTGTGLTEQFF

d_call: .
cdr3_length: 11
j_call: TRBJ2-7
v_call: TRBV20-1
clone_size: few
cdr3_nt: TGCAGCGCTGTGGGGGCCTACGAGCAGTACTTC
cdr3_aa: CSAVGAYEQYF

d_call: TRBD2
cdr3_length: 16
j_call: TRBJ2-7
v_call: TRBV5-1
clone_size: .
cdr3_nt: TGCGCCAGCAGCTTCCCGACTAGCGGGGGTTCCTACGAGCAGTACTTC
cdr3_aa: CASSFPTSGGSYEQYF

d_call: .
cdr3_length: 13
j_call: TRBJ1-2
v_call: TRBV6-1
clone_size: .
cdr3_nt: TGTGCCAGCAGTGAACTGACGGACTATGGCTACACCTTC
cdr3_aa: CASSELTDYGYTF

d_call: .
cdr3_length: 13
j_call: TRBJ2-1
v_call: TRBV20-1
clone_size: few
cdr3_nt: TGCAGTGCTAGTGGGACAATCAACAATGAGCAGTTCTTC
cdr3_aa: CSASGTINNEQFF

d_call: .
cdr3_length: 13
j_call: TRBJ2-3
v_call: TRBV3-1
clone_size: many
cdr3_nt: TGTGCCAGCAGCCAATCTATGACAGATACGCAGTATTTT
cdr3_aa: CASSQSMTDTQYF

d_call: TRBD1
cdr3_length: 14
j_call: TRBJ1-1
v_call: TRBV20-1
clone_size: few
cdr3_nt: TGCAGTGCTAAGCCTGGACAGGGAAACACTGAAGCTTTCTTT
cdr3_aa: CSAKPGQGNTEAFF

d_call: .
cdr3_length: 13
j_call: TRBJ2-7
v_call: TRBV3-1
clone_size: .
cdr3_nt: TGTGCCAGCACCTTTAAAGGGAGCTACGAGCAGTACTTC
cdr3_aa: CASTFKGSYEQYF

d_call: .
cdr3_length: 14
j_call: TRBJ1-1
v_call: TRBV27
clone_size: .
cdr3_nt: TGTGCCAGCAGTTCAAGCGCTCTGAACACTGAAGCTTTCTTT
cdr3_aa: CASSSSALNTEAFF

d_call: .
cdr3_length: 15
j_call: TRBJ1-2
v_call: TRBV4-1
clone_size: few
cdr3_nt: TGCGCCAGCAGCCAAGAGGAGACAGTTAACTATGGCTACACCTTC
cdr3_aa: CASSQEETVNYGYTF

d_call: .
cdr3_length: 14
j_call: TRBJ2-2
v_call: TRBV7-9
clone_size: few
cdr3_nt: TGTGCCAGCAAGGGTGGGGGAATAACCGGGGAGCTGTTTTTT
cdr3_aa: CASKGGGITGELFF

d_call: .
cdr3_length: 15
j_call: TRBJ2-5
v_call: TRBV9
clone_size: .
cdr3_nt: TGTGCCAGCAGCTTCCGGGACTTATTCCAAGAGACCCAGTACTTC
cdr3_aa: CASSFRDLFQETQYF